This T cell receptor beta chain was sequenced in a study of identical twins. Findings and limits, study-wide: Researchers reported excess low generation probability among twin-shared out-of-frame alpha sequences. The study reached conclusions through statistical analysis that was cross-sectional, not following the same donors.

Each CDR3 protein gets one entry after TCRdb re-called the 5' RACE reads with MiXCR. The sample has about 220,000 distinct CDR3 sequences, 7% to 8.5% seen once. Many counts were recorded for this clonotype. Its antigen is currently unknown. V lost 3 bases and J 0 bases, leaving 8 bases between the germline ends. Germline CDR1 and CDR2: DFQATT and SNEGSKA (reference sequence). The CDR3 sequence is 13 residues long. This same sample was also part of a study on yellow fever vaccine responses in identical twins.

The genes are TRBV20-1 and TRBJ2-5; perhaps TRBD1 as D (6 bases). Sequenced material: CD8+ T cells sorted from blood. This clonotype originated in a woman between 18 and 30 years old in good health. CDR3 nucleotides: TGCAGTGCTAGGGACAGCTACCAAGAGACCCAGTACTTC. Residues: CSARDSYQETQYF.